This paragraph covers one TCR beta chain sequence. Its antigen is currently unknown. This entry comes from a study of OX40 agonist ivuxolimab in advanced cancers. The overall study: An anti-OX40 (CD134) antibody with agonistic activity, ivuxolimab, was administered to patients. Study observations and caveats: Doses of 0.1 to 3.0 mg/kg were accompanied by clonal expansion of CD4+ and CD8+ blood T cells by week 6. Among patients with partial responses at 0.1-3.0 mg/kg, clonal expansion was among the lowest. Expanded clones were, on average, more numerous in CD8+ T cells than in CD4+.

CDR3 length: 13 residues. Trimming removed 7 bases from V and 5 bases from J, with 11 bases in between. Germline assignment: CDR1 LNHDA and CDR2 SQIVND (reference sequence). The method was immunoSEQ multiplex PCR; TCRdb's version includes in-frame clones alone and lacks a portion of them. The data contain 80,000 to 100,000 clones, approximately 91% of them singletons. Sequenced here: CD4+ or CD8+ T cells sorted from blood, sampled in a trial of the OX40 agonist ivuxolimab. The source is an adult with an advanced solid tumor such as melanoma, head and neck, liver or kidney cancer. This rearrangement joins TRBV19 to TRBJ1-4; D is perhaps TRBD1 (5 bases). DNA for the CDR3: TGTGCCAGTAAGGGACGGCAGAATGAAAAACTGTTTTTT. This gives the protein CASKGRQNEKLFF. The variable domain in full, completed from reference TRBV19 and TRBJ1-4, reads DGGITQSPKYLFRKEGQNVTLSCEQNLNHDAMYWYRQDPGQGLRLIYYSQIVNDFQKGDIAEGYSVSREKKESFPLTVTSAQKNPTAFYLCASKGRQNEKLFFGSGTQLSVL.